This T cell receptor (beta chain) is from a study of tumor-infiltrating lymphocytes in primary liver carcinoma. About the study: The patients included men and women who were aged 30 to 69 years.

The CDR3 has 14 residues. Germline assignment: CDR1 SGHDN and CDR2 FVKESK. With 5 bases clipped from V and 8 bases from J, the junction kept 8 bases outside the gene matches. Synthesis of TCR beta cDNA was carried out from 450 to 500 ng total RNA with a constant-region primer. Three rounds of nested multiplex PCR with slightly modified ARM-PCR produced TCR beta libraries. Two initial PCR rounds of 10 to 11 cycles each paired TRBV1-TRBV30 forward primers with a C-beta reverse primer. Using its own MiXCR run on the multiplex PCR reads, TCRdb lists one record per CDR3 protein. The table shows under 110,000 distinct CDR3 sequences, with 55% to 80% occurring only once. This clonotype occurred many times. Extraction of RNA together with DNA used about 17-30 mg of unsorted bulk tissue. Surgical resection served as treatment for the primary liver carcinoma of these patients.

The clonotype originates from a woman aged 60-75 years with primary liver carcinoma and hepatitis B virus infection. The chain recombines TRBV14 with TRBJ1-2; 10 nucleotides agree with TRBD1. Sequencing was carried out using liver tumor tissue from sampling region 2. Subset of the sample: tumor region T2, inferior pole. CDR3 residues: CASSAQGQGIGYTF. The CDR3 nucleotides are TGTGCCAGCAGCGCCCAGGGACAGGGGATCGGCTACACCTTC.